Listed below are T cell receptor beta chains from one sample, sequenced in a study of blood T cell repertoires in COVID-19. The repertoire was sequenced with immunoSEQ multiplex PCR; TCRdb's copy has only in-frame clones and lacks some. Among 200,000 to 300,000 clones listed, approximately 86% were seen once. Sequencing input: peripheral blood. These TCRs come from a man aged 35-49 years who had recovered from COVID-19. The CDR3 runs from the conserved cysteine through the conserved F or W. A D gene is named only where the DNA matches it firmly.

d_call | j_call | v_call | cdr3_aa
NA | TRBJ1-1 | TRBV12-3/TRBV12-4 | CASSRDRPEAFF
NA | TRBJ2-1 | TRBV29-1 | CSVEMARGQFF
NA | TRBJ1-2 | TRBV19 | CASSPLDSRYTF
TRBD1 | TRBJ1-2 | TRBV29-1 | CSVEARTETTGAYGYTF
NA | TRBJ2-7 | TRBV3-1/TRBV3-2 | CASSQDRAYEQYF
NA | TRBJ1-3 | TRBV20-1 | CSASKRQGAGNTIYF
TRBD1 | TRBJ1-5 | TRBV6-2/TRBV6-3 | CASSTRQGAKLNQPQHF
TRBD1 | TRBJ2-1 | TRBV6-1 | CASSELGQGPYNEQFF
NA | TRBJ1-5 | TRBV19 | CASSRSSRNQPQHF
TRBD1 | TRBJ1-4 | TRBV14 | CASSQLGQGARKLFF
TRBD1 | TRBJ1-1 | TRBV7-8 | CASSGGTGEVGNTEAFF
TRBD2 | TRBJ2-1 | TRBV9 | CASSGTSGAYNEQFF
NA | TRBJ1-1 | TRBV5-1 | CASSLRGVNTEAFF
TRBD1 | TRBJ1-6 | TRBV7-8 | CASSLAQGASNSPLHF
TRBD2 | TRBJ2-7 | TRBV27 | CASASSGLWTSGSNEQYF
TRBD1 | TRBJ1-5 | TRBV6-4 | CASRTGGPIANSNQPQHF
TRBD1 | TRBJ1-1 | TRBV6-5 | CASSRDRVGTEAFF
TRBD1 | TRBJ1-2 | TRBV5-1 | CASSVDRGLRYGYTF
NA | TRBJ1-1 | TRBV7-9 | CASSFQENTEAFF
NA | TRBJ1-1 | TRBV7-8 | CASSLLAPGGRQNTEAFF
NA | TRBJ1-5 | TRBV6-2/TRBV6-3 | CASSYSAGWIINPQHF
TRBD2 | TRBJ2-1 | TRBV5-1 | CASSLAMGRGELPNEQFF
NA | TRBJ1-1 | TRBV7-9 | CAGKGSPNTEAFF
TRBD1 | TRBJ2-1 | TRBV13 | CASSFQGAGPYNEQFF
NA | TRBJ1-4 | TRBV5-1 | CASSPRGTSENNEKLFF
NA | TRBJ2-7 | TRBV27 | CASSRQAKGYEQYF
NA | TRBJ2-1 | TRBV5-6 | CASSRGRTGEQFF
TRBD1 | TRBJ2-1 | TRBV14 | CASSQVRGNEQFF
TRBD2 | TRBJ2-1 | TRBV27 | CASSLMLAAYNEQFF
NA | TRBJ2-5 | TRBV9 | CASSVDPLEAGGETQYF
NA | TRBJ2-7 | TRBV5-1 | CASSLAGRSYEQYF
TRBD1 | TRBJ2-7 | TRBV5-5 | CASSFGQGAREQYF
TRBD1 | TRBJ1-2 | TRBV19 | CASRRGQGASGYTF
TRBD2 | TRBJ2-1 | TRBV7-3 | CASSPAGGRLAYNEQFF
TRBD2 | TRBJ2-1 | TRBV25-1 | CASSAQRGTPSNEQFF
NA | TRBJ2-2 | TRBV11-2 | CASSLERFGELFF
NA | TRBJ1-2 | TRBV29-1 | CSVGWGGNYGYTF
TRBD2 | TRBJ2-1 | TRBV4-2 | CASSQEAGGRYEQFF
TRBD1 | TRBJ2-7 | TRBV7-9 | CASDFGTGIYEQYF
NA | TRBJ1-4 | TRBV6-2/TRBV6-3 | CASSYIYGRGTEKLFF
NA | TRBJ2-2 | TRBV11-3 | CASSQASAGELFF
NA | TRBJ1-3 | TRBV6-5 | CASSSGNRAGNTIYF